This T cell receptor (beta chain) was documented in a study of shared clonotypes between healthy human individuals. Study-wide findings and caveats: Roughly 5% of naive CD4 clonotypes were common to several donors.

In the CD4+ fraction, cells were divided into CD45RA+ naive and CD45RA-negative memory subsets. As regards this clone: Its antigen is currently unknown.

TCRdb's copy holds only in-frame clones and misses some; the assay was immunoSEQ multiplex PCR. The sample has 2 million to 2.5 million clones; 85% to 95% are singletons. This CDR3 is 12 amino acids long. Trimming took 8 bases from V and 3 from J, leaving 11 bases between them. Germline CDR1 is SGHTA and CDR2 is FQGTGA. The source of this sequence is a young man in good health. Some clones in this sample may be carry-over from other donors' samples. The sequenced sample was naive CD4+ T cells from PBMCs. Subset here: CD45RA+ positively selected. V gene TRBV7-3 combines with J gene TRBJ2-7; D possibly corresponds to TRBD1 (6 bases). CDR3 in amino acids: CASGDNIYEQYF. The CDR3 DNA reads TGTGCCAGCGGGGACAACATCTACGAGCAGTACTTC.